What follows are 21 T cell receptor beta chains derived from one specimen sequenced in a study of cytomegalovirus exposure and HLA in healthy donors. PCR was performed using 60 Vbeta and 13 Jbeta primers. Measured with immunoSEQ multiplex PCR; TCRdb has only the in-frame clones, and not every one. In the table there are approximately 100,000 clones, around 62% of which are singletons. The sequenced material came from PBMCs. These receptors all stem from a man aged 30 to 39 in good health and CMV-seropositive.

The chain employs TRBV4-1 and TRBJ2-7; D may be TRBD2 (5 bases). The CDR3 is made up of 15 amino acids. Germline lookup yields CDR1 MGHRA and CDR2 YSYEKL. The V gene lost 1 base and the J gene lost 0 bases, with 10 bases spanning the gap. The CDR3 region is CASSQGTGSSYEQYF. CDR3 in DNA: TGCGCCAGCAGCCAAGGGACTGGGAGCTCCTACGAGCAGTACTTC.

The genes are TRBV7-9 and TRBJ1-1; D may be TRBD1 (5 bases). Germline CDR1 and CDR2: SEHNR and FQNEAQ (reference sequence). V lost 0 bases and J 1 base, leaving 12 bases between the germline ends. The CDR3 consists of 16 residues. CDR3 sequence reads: CASSLAGGTGNTEAFF. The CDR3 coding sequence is TGTGCCAGCAGCTTAGCTGGGGGGACGGGGAACACTGAAGCTTTCTTT.

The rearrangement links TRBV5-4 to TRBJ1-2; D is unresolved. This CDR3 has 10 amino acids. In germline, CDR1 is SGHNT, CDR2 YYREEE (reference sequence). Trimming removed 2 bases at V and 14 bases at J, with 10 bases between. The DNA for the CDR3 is TGTGCCAGCAGCTTCCCCCTTTTTACCTTC. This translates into CASSFPLFTF.

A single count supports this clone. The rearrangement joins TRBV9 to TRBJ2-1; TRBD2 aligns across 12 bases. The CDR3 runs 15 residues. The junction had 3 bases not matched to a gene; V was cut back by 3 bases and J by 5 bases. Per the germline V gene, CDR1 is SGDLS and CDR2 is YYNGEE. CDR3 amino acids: CASSETSGGNNEQFF. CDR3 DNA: TGTGCCAGCAGCGAGACTAGCGGGGGAAACAATGAGCAGTTCTTC. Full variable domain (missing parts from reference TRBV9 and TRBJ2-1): DSGVTQTPKHLITATGQRVTLRCSPRSGDLSVYWYQQSLDQGLQFLIQYYNGEERAKGNILERFSAQQFPDLHSELNLSSLELGDSALYFCASSETSGGNNEQFFGPGTRLTVL.

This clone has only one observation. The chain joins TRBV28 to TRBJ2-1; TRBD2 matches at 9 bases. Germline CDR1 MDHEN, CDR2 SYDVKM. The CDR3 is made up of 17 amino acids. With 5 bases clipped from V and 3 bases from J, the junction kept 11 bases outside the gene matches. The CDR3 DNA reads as TGTGCCAGCAGTCAGGGCCAAGCGGGGGGTTACTACAATGAGCAGTTCTTC. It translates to CASSQGQAGGYYNEQFF.

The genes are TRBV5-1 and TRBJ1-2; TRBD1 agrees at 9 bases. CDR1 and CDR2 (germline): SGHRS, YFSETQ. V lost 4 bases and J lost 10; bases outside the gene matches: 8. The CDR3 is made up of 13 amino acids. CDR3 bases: TGCGCCAGCAGCCGGGACAGGGTGAGTGTCTACACCTTC. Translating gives CASSRDRVSVYTF.

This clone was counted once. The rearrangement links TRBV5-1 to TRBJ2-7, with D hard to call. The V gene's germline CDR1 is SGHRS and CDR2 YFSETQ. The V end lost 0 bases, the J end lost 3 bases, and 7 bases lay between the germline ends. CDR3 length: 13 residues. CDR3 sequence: CASSLGHGYEQYF. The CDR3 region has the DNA TGCGCCAGCAGCTTGGGGCATGGCTACGAGCAGTACTTC. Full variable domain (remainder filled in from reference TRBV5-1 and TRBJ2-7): KAGVTQTPRYLIKTRGQQVTLSCSPISGHRSVSWYQQTPGQGLQFLFEYFSETQRNKGNFPGRFSGRQFSNSRSEMNVSTLELGDSALYLCASSLGHGYEQYFGPGTRLTVT.

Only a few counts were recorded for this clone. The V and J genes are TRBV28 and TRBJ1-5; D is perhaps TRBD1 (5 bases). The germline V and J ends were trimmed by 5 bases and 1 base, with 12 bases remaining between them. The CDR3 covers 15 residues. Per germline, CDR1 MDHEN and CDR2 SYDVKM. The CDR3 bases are TGTGCCAGCAGTCCTGCCGCAGGGAGCAATCAGCCCCAGCATTTT. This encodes CASSPAAGSNQPQHF.

The CDR3 sequence: CASSILAGGYGYTF. CDR3 in DNA: TGTGCCAGTAGTATACTGGCAGGGGGGTACGGCTACACCTTC. This chain uses TRBV19 with TRBJ1-2, with TRBD1 matching over 7 bases. The CDR3 is 14 residues long. Germline CDR1 and CDR2: LNHDA and SQIVND (reference sequence). V was pared by 2 bases and J by 8 bases, with 8 bases of the junction left unmatched.

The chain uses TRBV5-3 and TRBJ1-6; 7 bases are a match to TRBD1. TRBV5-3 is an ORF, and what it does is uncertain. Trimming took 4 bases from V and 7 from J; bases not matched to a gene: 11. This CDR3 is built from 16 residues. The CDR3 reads CARSQGQQGRNSPLHF. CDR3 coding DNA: TGTGCCAGAAGCCAGGGACAACAGGGGAGAAATTCACCCCTCCACTTT.

CDR3 sequence: CASSVRPGQGQAEAFF. CDR3 DNA: TGTGCCAGCAGCGTCCGCCCGGGACAGGGGCAGGCTGAAGCTTTCTTT. This rearrangement joins TRBV27 to TRBJ1-1; 10 bases map to TRBD1. This CDR3 comprises 16 residues. Per the germline V gene, CDR1 is MNHEY and CDR2 is SMNVEV (reference sequence). Trimming took 6 bases from V and 6 from J; bases not matched to a gene: 13.

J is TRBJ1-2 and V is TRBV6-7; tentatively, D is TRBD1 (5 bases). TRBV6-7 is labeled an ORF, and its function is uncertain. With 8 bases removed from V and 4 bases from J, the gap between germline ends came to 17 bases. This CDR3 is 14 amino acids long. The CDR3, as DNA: TGTGCCAGCCCTCCGGGGGGGACTCTCTATGGCTACACCTTC. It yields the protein CASPPGGTLYGYTF.

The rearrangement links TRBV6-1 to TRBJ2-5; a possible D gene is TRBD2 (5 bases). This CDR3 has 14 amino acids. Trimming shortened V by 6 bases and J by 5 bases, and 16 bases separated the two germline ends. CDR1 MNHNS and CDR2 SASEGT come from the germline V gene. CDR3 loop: CASRPPGILETQYF. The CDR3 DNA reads TGTGCCAGCAGGCCTCCCGGGATACTGGAGACCCAGTACTTC.

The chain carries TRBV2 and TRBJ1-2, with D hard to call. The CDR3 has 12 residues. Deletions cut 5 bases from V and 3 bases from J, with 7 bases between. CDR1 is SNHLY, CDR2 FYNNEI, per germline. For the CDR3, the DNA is TGTGCCAGCAGTTCCGAGTACTATGGCTACACCTTC. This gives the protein CASSSEYYGYTF.

The CDR3 nucleotides are TGTGCCATCAAATCGGCTAGCGGGCCAACTAGCACAGATACGCAGTATTTT. Translated, it gives CAIKSASGPTSTDTQYF. V usage is TRBV10-3 and J usage is TRBJ2-3, with 8 positions matching TRBD2. The length of the CDR3 is 17 residues. CDR1 is ENHRY and CDR2 is SYGVKD in the germline V gene. V gave up 7 bases and J gave up 0 bases; unmatched junction bases: 12.

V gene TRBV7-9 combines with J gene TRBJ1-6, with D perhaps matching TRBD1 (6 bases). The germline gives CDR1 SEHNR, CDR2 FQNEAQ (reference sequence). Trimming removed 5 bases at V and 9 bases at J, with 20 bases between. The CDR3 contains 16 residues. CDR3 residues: CASSGRGKGLISPLHF. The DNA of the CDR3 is TGTGCCAGCAGCGGAAGGGGGAAGGGCTTGATTTCACCCCTCCACTTT.

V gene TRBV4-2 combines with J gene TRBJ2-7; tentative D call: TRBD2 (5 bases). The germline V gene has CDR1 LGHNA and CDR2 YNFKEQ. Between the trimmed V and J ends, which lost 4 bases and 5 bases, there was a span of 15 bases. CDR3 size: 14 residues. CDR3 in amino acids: CASSLGLFDDEQYF. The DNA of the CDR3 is TGTGCCAGCAGCCTCGGACTCTTTGACGACGAGCAGTACTTC.

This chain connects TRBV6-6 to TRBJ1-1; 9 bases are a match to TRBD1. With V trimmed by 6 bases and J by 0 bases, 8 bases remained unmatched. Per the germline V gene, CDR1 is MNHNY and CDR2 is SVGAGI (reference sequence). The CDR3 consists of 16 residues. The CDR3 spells CASRPSGTGMNTEAFF. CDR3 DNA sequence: TGTGCCAGCAGACCCTCCGGGACAGGGATGAACACTGAAGCTTTCTTT.

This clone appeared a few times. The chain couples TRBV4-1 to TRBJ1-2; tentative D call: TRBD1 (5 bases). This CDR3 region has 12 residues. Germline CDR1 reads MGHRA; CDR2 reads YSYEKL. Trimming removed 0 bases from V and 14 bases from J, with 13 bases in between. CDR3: CASSQESRVHTF. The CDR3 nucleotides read TGCGCCAGCAGCCAAGAATCCAGGGTGCATACCTTC.

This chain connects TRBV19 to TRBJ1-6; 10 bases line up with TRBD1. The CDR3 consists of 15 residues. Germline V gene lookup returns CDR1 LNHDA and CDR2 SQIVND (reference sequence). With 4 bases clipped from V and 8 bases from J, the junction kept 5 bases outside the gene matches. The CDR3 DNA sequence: TGTGCCAGTAGTACCTCCGGGACAGGGGATTCACCCCTCCACTTT. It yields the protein CASSTSGTGDSPLHF.

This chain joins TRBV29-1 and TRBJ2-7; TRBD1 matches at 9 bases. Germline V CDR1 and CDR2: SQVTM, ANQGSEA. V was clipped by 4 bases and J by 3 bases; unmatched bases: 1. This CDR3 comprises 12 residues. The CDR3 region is CSVGGQGYEQYF. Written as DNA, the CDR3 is TGCAGCGTTGGGGGACAGGGCTACGAGCAGTACTTC.